The T cell receptor beta chain described here comes from a study of CD8+ T cells in alopecia areata. As to treatment: oral pan-JAK inhibitor, 5-10 mg twice daily. Extraction of RNA preceded its reverse transcription into cDNA, which served as the sequencing template. TCRdb's table, derived via immunoSEQ multiplex PCR, lists solely in-frame clones and lacks some. The sample shows tens of thousands of clones, 65% of them seen only once. Unmatched junction bases numbered 9, after V lost 5 bases and J lost 5 bases. The germline CDR1 and CDR2 sequences are MNHEY and SVGAGI. The CDR3 extends over 14 amino acids. Notes on the study in general: Persistence during tofacitinib was seen for many expanded lesional clones in scalp and blood.

To note about this clone: As yet, its antigen is unknown.

The input for sequencing was CD8+ T cells sorted from blood, taken at week 4, from a patient treated with tofacitinib. The chain is built from TRBV6-5 and TRBJ2-7; TRBD1 matches 7 bases. This clonotype was sampled from a human donor with alopecia areata. The CDR3 bases are TGTGCCAGCAGTGCCCTGACAGGGTTTAACGAGCAGTACTTC. Its protein product is CASSALTGFNEQYF.